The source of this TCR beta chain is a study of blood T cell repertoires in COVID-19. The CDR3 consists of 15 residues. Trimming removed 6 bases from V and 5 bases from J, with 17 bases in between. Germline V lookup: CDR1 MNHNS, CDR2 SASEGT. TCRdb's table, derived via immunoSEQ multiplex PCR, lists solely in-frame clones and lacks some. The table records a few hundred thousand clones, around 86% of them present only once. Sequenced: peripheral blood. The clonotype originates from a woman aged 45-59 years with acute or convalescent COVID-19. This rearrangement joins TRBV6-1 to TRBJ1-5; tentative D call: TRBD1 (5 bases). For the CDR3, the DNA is TGTGCCAGCAGACCCGGGACTGCAGTATATCAGCCCCAGCATTTT. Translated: CASRPGTAVYQPQHF.